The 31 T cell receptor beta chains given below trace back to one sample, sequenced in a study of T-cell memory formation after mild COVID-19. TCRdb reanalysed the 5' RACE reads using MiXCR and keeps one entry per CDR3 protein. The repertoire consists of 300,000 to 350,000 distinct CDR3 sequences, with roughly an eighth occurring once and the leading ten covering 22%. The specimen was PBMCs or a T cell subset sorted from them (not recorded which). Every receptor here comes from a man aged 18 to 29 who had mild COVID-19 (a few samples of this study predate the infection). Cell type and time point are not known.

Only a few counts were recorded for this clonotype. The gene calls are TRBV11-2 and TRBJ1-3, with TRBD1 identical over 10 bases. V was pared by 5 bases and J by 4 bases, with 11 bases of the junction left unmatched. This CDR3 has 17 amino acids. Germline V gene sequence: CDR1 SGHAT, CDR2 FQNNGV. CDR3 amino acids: CASSRYGQGGLGNTIYF. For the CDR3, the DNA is TGTGCCAGCAGCCGATACGGACAGGGGGGATTAGGAAACACCATATATTTT.

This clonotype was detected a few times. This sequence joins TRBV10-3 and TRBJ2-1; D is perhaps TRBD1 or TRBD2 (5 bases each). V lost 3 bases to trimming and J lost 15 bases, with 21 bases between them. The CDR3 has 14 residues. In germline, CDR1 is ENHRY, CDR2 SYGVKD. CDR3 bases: TGTGCCATCAGTGACCCGAGAACGGGGCAACACTCGTTCTTC. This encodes CAISDPRTGQHSFF.

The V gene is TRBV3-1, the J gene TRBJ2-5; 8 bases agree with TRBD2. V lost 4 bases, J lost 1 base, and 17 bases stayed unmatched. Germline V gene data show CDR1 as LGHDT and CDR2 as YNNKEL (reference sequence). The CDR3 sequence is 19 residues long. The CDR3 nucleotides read TGTGCCAGCAGCCCGAAGATCCAGGGCAGCGGGGGTTTCCAAGAGACCCAGTACTTC. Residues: CASSPKIQGSGGFQETQYF.

CDR3 protein: CASTTTPNNSPLHF. The CDR3 region has the DNA TGTGCCAGCACCACAACTCCCAATAATTCACCCCTCCACTTT. The rearrangement uses TRBV28 and TRBJ1-6; D is unclear. Germline-derived CDR1 and CDR2 are MDHEN and SYDVKM. The CDR3 sequence is 14 residues long. Between the trimmed V and J ends, which lost 7 bases and 5 bases, there was a span of 12 bases.

CDR3 sequence (DNA): TGTGCCAGCAGCGGGGGGACAGAAAGCTACAATGAGCAGTTCTTC. This gives the protein CASSGGTESYNEQFF. The rearrangement uses TRBV5-6 and TRBJ2-1; D perhaps matches TRBD1 (7 bases). Germline V gene sequence: CDR1 SGHDT, CDR2 YYEEEE. The CDR3 runs 15 residues. V lost 4 bases to trimming and J lost 3 bases, with 14 bases between them.

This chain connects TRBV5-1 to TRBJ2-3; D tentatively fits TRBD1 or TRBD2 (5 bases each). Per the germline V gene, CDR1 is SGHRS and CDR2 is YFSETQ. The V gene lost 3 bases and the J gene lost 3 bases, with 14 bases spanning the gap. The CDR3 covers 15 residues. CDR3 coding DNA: TGCGCCAGCAGCTGGGCCGGGGCGGAGACAGATACGCAGTATTTT. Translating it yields CASSWAGAETDTQYF.

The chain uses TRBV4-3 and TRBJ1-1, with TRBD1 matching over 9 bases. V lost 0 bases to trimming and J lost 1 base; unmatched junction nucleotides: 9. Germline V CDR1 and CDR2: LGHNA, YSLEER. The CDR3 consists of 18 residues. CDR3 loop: CASSQDLGGTGRNTEAFF. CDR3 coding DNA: TGCGCCAGCAGCCAAGATCTGGGTGGGACAGGGCGGAACACTGAAGCTTTCTTT.

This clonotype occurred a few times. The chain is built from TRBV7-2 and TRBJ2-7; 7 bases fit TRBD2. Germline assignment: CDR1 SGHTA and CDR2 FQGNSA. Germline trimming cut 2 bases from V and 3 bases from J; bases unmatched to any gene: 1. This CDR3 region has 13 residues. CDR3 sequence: CASSLWTSYEQYF. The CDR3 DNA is TGTGCCAGCAGCTTATGGACTAGCTACGAGCAGTACTTC.

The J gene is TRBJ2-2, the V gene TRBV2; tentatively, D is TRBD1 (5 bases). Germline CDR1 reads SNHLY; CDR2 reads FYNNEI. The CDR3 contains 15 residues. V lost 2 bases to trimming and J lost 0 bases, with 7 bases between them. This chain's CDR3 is CASSEWGPNTGELFF. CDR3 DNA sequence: TGTGCCAGCAGTGAATGGGGCCCGAACACCGGGGAGCTGTTTTTT.

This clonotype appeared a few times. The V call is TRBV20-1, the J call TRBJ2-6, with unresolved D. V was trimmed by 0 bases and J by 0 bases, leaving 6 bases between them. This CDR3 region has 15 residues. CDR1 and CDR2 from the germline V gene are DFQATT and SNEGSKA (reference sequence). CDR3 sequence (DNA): TGCAGTGCTAGAGACAGCCGCTCTGGGGCCAACGTCCTGACTTTC. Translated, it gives CSARDSRSGANVLTF.

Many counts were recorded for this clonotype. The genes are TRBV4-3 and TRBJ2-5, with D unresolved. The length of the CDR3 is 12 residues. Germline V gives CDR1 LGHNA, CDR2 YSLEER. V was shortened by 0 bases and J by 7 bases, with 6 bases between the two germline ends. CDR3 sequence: CASSQDLGTQYF. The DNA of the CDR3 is TGCGCCAGCAGCCAAGATTTGGGGACCCAGTACTTC.

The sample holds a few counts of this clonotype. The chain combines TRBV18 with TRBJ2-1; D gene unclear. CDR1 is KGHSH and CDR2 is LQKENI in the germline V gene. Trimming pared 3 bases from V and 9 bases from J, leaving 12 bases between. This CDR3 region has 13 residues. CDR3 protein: CASSPLIVGEQFF. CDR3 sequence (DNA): TGTGCCAGCTCACCCCTGATCGTGGGTGAGCAGTTCTTC.

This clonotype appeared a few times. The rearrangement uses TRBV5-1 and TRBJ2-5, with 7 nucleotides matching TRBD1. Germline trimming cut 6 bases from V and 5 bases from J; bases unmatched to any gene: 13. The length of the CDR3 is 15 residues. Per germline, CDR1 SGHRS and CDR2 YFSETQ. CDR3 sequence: CASNYGTADMETQYF. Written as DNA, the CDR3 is TGCGCCAGCAATTACGGGACAGCGGACATGGAGACCCAGTACTTC.

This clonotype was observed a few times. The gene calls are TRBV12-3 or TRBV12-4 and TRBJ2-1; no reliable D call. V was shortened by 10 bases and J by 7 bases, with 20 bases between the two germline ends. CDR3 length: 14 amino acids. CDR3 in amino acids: CANADWALGNEQFF. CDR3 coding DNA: TGTGCCAACGCCGATTGGGCGTTGGGGAATGAGCAGTTCTTC.

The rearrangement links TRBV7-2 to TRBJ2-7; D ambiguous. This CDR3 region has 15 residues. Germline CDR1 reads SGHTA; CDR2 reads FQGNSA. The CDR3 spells CASSLVPDGSNEQYV. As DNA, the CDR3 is TGTGCCAGCAGCTTAGTCCCCGACGGCTCCAACGAGCAGTACGTC.

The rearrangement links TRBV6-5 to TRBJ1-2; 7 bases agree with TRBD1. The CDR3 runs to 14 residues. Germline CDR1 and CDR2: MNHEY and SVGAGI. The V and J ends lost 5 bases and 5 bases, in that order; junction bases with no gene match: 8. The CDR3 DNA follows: TGTGCCAGCAGTCGCAACAGGGGAGGGTATGGCTACACCTTC. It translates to CASSRNRGGYGYTF.

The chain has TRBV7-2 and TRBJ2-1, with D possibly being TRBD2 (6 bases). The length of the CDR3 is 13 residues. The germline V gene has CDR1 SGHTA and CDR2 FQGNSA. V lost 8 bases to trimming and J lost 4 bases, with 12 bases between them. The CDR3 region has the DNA TGTGCCAGCGCGGGAAGACATTACAATGAGCAGTTCTTC. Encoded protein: CASAGRHYNEQFF.

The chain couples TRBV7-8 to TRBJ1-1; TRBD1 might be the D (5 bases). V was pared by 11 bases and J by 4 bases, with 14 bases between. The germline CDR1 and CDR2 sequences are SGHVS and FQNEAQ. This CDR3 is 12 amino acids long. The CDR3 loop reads CAGGEIRTEAFF. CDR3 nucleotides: TGTGCCGGGGGGGAAATTCGCACTGAAGCTTTCTTT.

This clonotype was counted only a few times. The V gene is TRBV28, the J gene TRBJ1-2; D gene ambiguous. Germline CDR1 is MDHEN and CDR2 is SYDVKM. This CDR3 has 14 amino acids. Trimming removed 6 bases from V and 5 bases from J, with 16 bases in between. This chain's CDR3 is CASSTSGSGYGYTF. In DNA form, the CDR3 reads TGTGCCAGCAGCACGAGCGGGTCCGGATATGGCTACACCTTC.

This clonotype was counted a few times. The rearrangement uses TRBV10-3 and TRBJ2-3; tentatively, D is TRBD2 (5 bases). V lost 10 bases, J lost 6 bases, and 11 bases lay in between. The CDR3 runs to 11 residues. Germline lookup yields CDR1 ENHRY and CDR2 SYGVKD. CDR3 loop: CATSTGDTQYF. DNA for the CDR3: TGTGCCACCAGCACGGGGGATACGCAGTATTTT.

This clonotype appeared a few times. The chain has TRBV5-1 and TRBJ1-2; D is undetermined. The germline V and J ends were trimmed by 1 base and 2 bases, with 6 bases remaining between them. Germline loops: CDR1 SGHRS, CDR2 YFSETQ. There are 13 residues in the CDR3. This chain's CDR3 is CASSLTRNYGYTF. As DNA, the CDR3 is TGCGCCAGCAGCTTGACACGGAACTATGGCTACACCTTC.

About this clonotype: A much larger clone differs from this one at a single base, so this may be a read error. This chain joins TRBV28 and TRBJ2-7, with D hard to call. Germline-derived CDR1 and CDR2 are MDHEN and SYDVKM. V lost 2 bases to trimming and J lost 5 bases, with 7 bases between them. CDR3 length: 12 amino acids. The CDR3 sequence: CASSLMGNEQYF. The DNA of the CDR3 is TGTGCCAGCAGTTTAATGGGGAACGAGCAGTACTTC. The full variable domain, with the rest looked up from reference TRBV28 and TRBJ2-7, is DVKVTQSSRYLVKRTGEKVFLECVQDMDHENMFWYRQDPGLGLRLIYFSYDVKMKEKGDIPEGYSVSREKKERFSLILESASTNQTSMYLCASSLMGNEQYFGPGTRLTVT.

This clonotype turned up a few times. The CDR3 reads CASSHLAKTGTGELFF. The CDR3 coding sequence is TGTGCCAGCAGCCACCTCGCCAAAACAGGGACCGGGGAGCTGTTTTTT. V usage is TRBV6-2 or TRBV6-3 and J usage is TRBJ2-2; weak D call: TRBD1 (6 bases). V lost 6 bases and J lost 5, with 19 bases in between. Per germline, CDR1 MNHEY and CDR2 SVGEGT. The CDR3 is 16 amino acids.

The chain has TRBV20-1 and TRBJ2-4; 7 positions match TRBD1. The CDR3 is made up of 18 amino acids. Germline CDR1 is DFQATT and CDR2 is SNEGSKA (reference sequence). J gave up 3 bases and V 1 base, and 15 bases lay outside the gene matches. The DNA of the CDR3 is TGCAGTGCTAGAGCGGCGATGAAAGGGGGCAAGGTCAAAAACATTCAGTACTTC. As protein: CSARAAMKGGKVKNIQYF.

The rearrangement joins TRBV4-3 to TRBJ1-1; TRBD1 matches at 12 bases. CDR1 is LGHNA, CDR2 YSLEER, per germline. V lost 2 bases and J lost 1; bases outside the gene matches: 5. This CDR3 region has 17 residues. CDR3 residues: CASSQTGQGAKNTEAFF. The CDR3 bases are TGCGCCAGCAGCCAAACGGGACAGGGGGCGAAGAACACTGAAGCTTTCTTT.

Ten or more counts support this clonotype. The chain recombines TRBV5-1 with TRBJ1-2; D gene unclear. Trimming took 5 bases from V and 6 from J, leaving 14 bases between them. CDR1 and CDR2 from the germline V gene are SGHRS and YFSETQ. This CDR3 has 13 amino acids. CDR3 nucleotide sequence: TGCGCCAGCAGTACTGAGGGATGGAATGGCTACACCTTC. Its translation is CASSTEGWNGYTF.

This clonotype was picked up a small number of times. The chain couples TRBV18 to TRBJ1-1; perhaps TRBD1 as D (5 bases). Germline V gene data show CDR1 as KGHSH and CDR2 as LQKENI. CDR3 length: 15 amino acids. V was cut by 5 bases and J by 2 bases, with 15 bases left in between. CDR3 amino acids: CASSVLSQGNTEAFF. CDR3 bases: TGTGCCAGCTCAGTGCTTTCCCAGGGCAACACTGAAGCTTTCTTT.

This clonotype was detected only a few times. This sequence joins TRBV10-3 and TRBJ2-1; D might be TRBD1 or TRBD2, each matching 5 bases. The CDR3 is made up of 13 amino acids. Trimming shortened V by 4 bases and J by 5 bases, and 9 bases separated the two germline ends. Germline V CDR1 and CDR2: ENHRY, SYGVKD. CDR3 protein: CAISVGTDNEQFF. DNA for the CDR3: TGTGCCATCAGTGTGGGGACCGACAATGAGCAGTTCTTC.

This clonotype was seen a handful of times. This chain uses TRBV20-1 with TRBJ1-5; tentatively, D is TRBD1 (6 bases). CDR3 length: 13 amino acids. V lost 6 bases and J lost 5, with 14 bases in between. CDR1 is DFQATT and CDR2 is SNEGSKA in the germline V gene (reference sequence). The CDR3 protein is CSATGTNDQPQHF. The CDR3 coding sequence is TGCAGTGCCACCGGGACAAATGATCAGCCCCAGCATTTT.

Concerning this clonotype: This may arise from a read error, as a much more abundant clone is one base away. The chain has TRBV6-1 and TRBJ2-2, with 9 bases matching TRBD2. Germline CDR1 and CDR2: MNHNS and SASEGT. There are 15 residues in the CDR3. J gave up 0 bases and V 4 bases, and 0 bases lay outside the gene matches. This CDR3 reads CASSGLAANTGELFF. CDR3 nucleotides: TGTGCCAGCAGTGGACTAGCGGCGAACACCGGGGAGCTGTTTTTT.

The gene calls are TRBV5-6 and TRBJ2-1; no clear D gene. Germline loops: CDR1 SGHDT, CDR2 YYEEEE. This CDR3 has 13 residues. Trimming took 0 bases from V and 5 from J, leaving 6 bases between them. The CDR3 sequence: CASSLDENNEQFF. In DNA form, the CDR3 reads TGTGCCAGCAGCTTGGACGAGAACAATGAGCAGTTCTTC.